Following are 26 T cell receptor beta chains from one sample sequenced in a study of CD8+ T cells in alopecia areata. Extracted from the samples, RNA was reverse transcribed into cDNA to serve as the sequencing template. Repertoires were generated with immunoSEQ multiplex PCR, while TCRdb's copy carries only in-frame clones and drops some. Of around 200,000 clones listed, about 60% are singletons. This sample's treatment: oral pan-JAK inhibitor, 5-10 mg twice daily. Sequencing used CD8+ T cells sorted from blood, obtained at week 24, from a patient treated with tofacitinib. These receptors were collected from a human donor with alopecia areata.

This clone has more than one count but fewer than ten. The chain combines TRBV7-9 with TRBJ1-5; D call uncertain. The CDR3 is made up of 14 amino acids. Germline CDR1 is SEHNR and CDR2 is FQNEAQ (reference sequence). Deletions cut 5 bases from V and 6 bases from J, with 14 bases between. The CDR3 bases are TGTGCCAGCAGCGGGGAGGGTACAGCTCAGCCCCAGCATTTT. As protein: CASSGEGTAQPQHF.

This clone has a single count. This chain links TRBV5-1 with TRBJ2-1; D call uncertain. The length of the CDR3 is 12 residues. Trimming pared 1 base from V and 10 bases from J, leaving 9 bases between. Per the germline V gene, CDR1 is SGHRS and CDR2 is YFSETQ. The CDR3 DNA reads TGCGCCAGCAGCTTGAGGTCCAGGGAGCAGTTCTTC. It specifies CASSLRSREQFF.

The CDR3 DNA follows: TGTGCCAGCAGTGAGGGGACCCAGTACTTC. Translated, it gives CASSEGTQYF. V gene TRBV2 combines with J gene TRBJ2-5; D call uncertain. The V end lost 3 bases, the J end lost 7 bases, and 3 bases lay between the germline ends. Germline V gives CDR1 SNHLY, CDR2 FYNNEI. This CDR3 region has 10 residues.

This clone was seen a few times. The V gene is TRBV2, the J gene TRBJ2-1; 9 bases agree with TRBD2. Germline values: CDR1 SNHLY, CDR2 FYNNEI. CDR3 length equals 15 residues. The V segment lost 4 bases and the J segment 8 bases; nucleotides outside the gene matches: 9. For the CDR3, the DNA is TGTGCCAGCAGTGGATTGGGCGGGGGGGCTGATGAGCAGTTCTTC. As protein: CASSGLGGGADEQFF.

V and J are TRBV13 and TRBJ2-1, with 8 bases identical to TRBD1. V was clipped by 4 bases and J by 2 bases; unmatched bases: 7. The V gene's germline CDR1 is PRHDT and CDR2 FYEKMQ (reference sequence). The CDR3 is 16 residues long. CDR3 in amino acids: CASSWGRGQTYNEQFF. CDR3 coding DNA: TGTGCCAGCAGCTGGGGCAGGGGGCAGACCTACAATGAGCAGTTCTTC.

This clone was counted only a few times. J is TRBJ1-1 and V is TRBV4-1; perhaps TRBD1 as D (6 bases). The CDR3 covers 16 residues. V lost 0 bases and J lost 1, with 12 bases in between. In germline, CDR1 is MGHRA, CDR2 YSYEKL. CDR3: CASSQEAGQRNTEAFF. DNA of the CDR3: TGCGCCAGCAGCCAAGAGGCCGGACAGAGGAACACTGAAGCTTTCTTT.

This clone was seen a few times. The CDR3 DNA follows: TGTGCCAGCAGCTCAGGACGGAGGAGCTCCTATAATTCACCCCTCCACTTT. Its protein product is CASSSGRRSSYNSPLHF. The chain joins TRBV7-8 to TRBJ1-6, with no clear D. This CDR3 is 17 amino acids long. Trimming pared 4 bases from V and 0 bases from J, leaving 13 bases between. Germline V gene data show CDR1 as SGHVS and CDR2 as FQNEAQ. Looking up the rest from reference TRBV7-8 and TRBJ1-6 gives the full variable domain: GAGVSQSPRYKVAKRGQDVALRCDPISGHVSLFWYQQALGQGPEFLTYFQNEAQLDKSGLPSDRFFAERPEGSVSTLKIQRTQQEDSAVYLCASSSGRRSSYNSPLHFGNGTRLTVT.

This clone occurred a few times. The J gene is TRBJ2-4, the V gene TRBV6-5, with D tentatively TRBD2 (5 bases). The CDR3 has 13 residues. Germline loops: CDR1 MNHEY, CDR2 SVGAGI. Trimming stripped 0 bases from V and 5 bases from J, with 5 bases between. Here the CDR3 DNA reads TGTGCCAGCAGTTACTCCGGGGAAAACATTCAGTACTTC. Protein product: CASSYSGENIQYF.

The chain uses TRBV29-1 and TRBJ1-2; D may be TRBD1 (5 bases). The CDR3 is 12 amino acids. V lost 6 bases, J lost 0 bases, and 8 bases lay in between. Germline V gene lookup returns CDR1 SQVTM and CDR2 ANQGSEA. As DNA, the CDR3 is TGCAGCGTCGCGACAGCTAACTATGGCTACACCTTC. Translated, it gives CSVATANYGYTF.

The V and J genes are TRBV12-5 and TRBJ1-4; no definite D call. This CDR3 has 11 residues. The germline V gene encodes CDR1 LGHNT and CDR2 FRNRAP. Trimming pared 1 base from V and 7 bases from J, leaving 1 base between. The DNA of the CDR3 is TGTGCTAGTGGTTTGGCTGAAAAACTGTTTTTT. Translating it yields CASGLAEKLFF.

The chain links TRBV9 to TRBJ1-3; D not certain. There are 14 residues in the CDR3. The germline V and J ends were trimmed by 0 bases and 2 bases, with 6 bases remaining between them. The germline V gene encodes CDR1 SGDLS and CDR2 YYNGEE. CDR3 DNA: TGTGCCAGCAGCGTAGAAGGAGCTGGAAACACCATATATTTT. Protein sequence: CASSVEGAGNTIYF. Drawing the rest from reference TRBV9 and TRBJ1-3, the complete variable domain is DSGVTQTPKHLITATGQRVTLRCSPRSGDLSVYWYQQSLDQGLQFLIQYYNGEERAKGNILERFSAQQFPDLHSELNLSSLELGDSALYFCASSVEGAGNTIYFGEGSWLTVV.

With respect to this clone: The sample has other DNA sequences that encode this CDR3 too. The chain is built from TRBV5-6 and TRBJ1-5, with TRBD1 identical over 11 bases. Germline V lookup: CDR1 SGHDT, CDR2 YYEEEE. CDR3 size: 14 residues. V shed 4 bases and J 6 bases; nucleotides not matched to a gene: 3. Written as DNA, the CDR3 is TGTGCCAGCAGCCTTGGACAGGGGGCTCAGCCCCAGCATTTT. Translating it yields CASSLGQGAQPQHF.

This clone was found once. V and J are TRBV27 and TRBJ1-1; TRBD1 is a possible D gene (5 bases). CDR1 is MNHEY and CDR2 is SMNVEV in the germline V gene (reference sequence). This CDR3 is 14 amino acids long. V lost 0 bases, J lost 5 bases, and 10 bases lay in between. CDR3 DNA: TGTGCCAGCAGTTTATCGGGGTGGGGGACTGAAGCTTTCTTT. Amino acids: CASSLSGWGTEAFF.

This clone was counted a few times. The CDR3 nucleotides read TGTGCCAGCCGCCTTAGCTACGAGCAGTACTTC. Protein sequence: CASRLSYEQYF. The chain links TRBV25-1 to TRBJ2-7; D unresolved. Germline V CDR1 and CDR2: MGHDK, SYGVNS. This CDR3 has 11 amino acids. The germline V and J ends were trimmed by 8 bases and 3 bases, with 8 bases remaining between them.

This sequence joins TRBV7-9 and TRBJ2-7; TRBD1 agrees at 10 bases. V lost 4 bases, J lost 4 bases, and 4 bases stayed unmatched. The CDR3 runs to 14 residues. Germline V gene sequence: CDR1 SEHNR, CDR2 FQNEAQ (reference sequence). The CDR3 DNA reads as TGTGCCAGCAGCTCGGGACAGGGGAGGTACGAGCAGTACTTC. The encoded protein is CASSSGQGRYEQYF.

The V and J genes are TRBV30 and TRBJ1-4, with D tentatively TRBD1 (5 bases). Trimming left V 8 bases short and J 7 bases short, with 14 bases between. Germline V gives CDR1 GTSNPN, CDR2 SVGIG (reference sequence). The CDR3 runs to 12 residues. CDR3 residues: CARRGTGEKLFF. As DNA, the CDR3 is TGTGCCCGGCGGGGGACGGGTGAAAAACTGTTTTTT.

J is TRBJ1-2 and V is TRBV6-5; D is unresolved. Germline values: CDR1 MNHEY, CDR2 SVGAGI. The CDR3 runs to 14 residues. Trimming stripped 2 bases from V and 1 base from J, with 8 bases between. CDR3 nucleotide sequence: TGTGCCAGCAGTTACGGTGGGCTTAACTATGGCTACACCTTC. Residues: CASSYGGLNYGYTF.

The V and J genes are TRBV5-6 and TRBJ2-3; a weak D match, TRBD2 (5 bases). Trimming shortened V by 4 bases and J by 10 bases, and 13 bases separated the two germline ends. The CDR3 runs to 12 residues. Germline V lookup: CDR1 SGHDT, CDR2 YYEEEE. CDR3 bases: TGTGCCAGCAGCCCCGACTACGGTCCGCAGTATTTT. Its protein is CASSPDYGPQYF.

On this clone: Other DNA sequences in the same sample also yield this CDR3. The DNA for the CDR3 is TGTGCCAGCAGTCAGTACAATGAGCAGTTCTTC. Its protein product is CASSQYNEQFF. The rearrangement links TRBV27 to TRBJ2-1; D is unclear. V was clipped by 5 bases and J by 4 bases, with 3 bases between them. The germline V gene has CDR1 MNHEY and CDR2 SMNVEV (reference sequence). There are 11 residues in the CDR3.

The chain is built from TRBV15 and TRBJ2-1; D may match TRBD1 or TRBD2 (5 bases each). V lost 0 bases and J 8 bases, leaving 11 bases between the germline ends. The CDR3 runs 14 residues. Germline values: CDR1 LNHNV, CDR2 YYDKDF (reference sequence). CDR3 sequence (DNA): TGTGCCACCAGCAGAGAAGGGACCGCCGATGAGCAGTTCTTC. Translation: CATSREGTADEQFF.

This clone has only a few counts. CDR3 in DNA: TGTGCCAGCAGTTTACGGGGGGGGACAGCCAATCAGCCCCAGCATTTT. This translates into CASSLRGGTANQPQHF. The chain is built from TRBV27 and TRBJ1-5; the match to TRBD1 covers 7 bases. V lost 2 bases to trimming and J lost 3 bases; unmatched junction nucleotides: 7. The CDR3 extends over 16 amino acids. Germline V gives CDR1 MNHEY, CDR2 SMNVEV (reference sequence).

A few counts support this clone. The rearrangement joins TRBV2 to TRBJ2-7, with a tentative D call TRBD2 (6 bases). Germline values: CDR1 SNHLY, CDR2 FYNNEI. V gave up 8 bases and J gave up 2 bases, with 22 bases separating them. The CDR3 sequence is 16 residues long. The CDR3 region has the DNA TGTGCCAGCTGGGGGGAGACCGGGACCCCTCCCTACGAGCAGTACTTC. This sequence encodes CASWGETGTPPYEQYF.

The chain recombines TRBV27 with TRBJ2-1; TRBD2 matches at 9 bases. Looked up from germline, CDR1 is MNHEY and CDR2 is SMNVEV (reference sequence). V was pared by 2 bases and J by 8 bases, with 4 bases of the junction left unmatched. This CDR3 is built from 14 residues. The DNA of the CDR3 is TGTGCCAGCAGTTTAGTTAGCGGGGGAGATGAGCAGTTCTTC. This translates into CASSLVSGGDEQFF.

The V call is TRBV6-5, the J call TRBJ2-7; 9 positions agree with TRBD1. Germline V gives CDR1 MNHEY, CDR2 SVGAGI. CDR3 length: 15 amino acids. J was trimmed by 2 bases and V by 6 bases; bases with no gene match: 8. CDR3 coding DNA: TGTGCCAGCAGAACCCGCGGACAGGGGCCCTACGAGCAGTACTTC. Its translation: CASRTRGQGPYEQYF.

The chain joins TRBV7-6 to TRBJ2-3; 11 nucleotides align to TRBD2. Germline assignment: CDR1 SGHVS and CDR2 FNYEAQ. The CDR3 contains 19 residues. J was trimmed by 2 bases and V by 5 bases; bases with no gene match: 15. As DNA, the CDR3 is TGTGCCAGCAGCGCCCCACTAGCGGGGGTCCGGGAAGTCACAGATACGCAGTATTTT. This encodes CASSAPLAGVREVTDTQYF.

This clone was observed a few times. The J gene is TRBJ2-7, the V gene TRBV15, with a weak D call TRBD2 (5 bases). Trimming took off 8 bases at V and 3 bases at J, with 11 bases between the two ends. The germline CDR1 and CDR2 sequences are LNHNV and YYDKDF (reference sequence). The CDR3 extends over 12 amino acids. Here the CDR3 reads CATSAGNYEQYF. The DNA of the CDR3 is TGTGCCACCTCCGCCGGGAACTACGAGCAGTACTTC. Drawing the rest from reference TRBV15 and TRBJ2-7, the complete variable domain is DAMVIQNPRYQVTQFGKPVTLSCSQTLNHNVMYWYQQKSSQAPKLLFHYYDKDFNNEADTPDNFQSRRPNTSFCFLDIRSPGLGDTAMYLCATSAGNYEQYFGPGTRLTVT.